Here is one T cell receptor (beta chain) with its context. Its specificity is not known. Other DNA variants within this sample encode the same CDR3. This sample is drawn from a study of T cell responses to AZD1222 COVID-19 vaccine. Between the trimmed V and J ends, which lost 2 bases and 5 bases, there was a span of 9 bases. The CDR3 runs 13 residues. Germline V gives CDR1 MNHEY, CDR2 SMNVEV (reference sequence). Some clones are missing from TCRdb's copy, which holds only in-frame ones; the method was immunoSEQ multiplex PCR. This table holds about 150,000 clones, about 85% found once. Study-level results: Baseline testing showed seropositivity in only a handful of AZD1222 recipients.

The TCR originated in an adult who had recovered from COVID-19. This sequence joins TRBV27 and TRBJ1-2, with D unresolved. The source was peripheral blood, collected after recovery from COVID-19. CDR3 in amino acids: CASSLILGYGYTF. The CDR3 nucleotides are TGTGCCAGCAGTTTAATCTTGGGATATGGCTACACCTTC.